This is a list of T cell receptor beta chains from one sample in a study of control samples from healthy donors and cancer patients. Measured with immunoSEQ multiplex PCR; TCRdb has only the in-frame clones, and not every one. The sample includes tens of thousands of clones, 91% of them seen just once. The sample was blood. Source of these receptors: a woman in her twenties or thirties in good health. Both conserved end residues are part of each CDR3. A D gene is named only where the DNA matches it firmly. Clone size is not always given. Where it is, it says once, few, many or a class for expanded clones.

V: TRBV6-5
D: .
J: TRBJ1-4
size: .
CDR3: CATNGGPNEKLFF
DNA: TGTGCCACCAATGGAGGGCCTAATGAAAAACTGTTTTTT

V: TRBV6-5
D: .
J: TRBJ1-1
size: .
CDR3: CASSYGEGSEAFF
DNA: TGTGCCAGCAGTTACGGGGAGGGCTCTGAAGCTTTCTTT

V: TRBV5-1
D: .
J: TRBJ2-7
size: .
CDR3: CASSLGWEDAYEQYF
DNA: TGCGCCAGCAGCTTGGGGTGGGAGGATGCCTACGAGCAGTACTTC

V: TRBV6-4
D: .
J: TRBJ2-3
size: few
CDR3: CASSDRGGTDTQYF
DNA: TGTGCCAGCAGTGATCGGGGAGGCACAGATACGCAGTATTTT

V: TRBV6-5
D: TRBD1
J: TRBJ1-3
size: .
CDR3: CASTQTGSGNTIYF
DNA: TGTGCCAGCACCCAGACAGGGAGTGGAAACACCATATATTTT

V: TRBV30
D: TRBD1
J: TRBJ1-4
size: once
CDR3: CAWSVWGQGFLDEKLFF
DNA: TGTGCCTGGAGTGTATGGGGACAGGGTTTTTTGGATGAAAAACTGTTTTTT

V: TRBV27
D: TRBD1
J: TRBJ1-4
size: .
CDR3: CASSSDRGFEKLFF
DNA: TGTGCCAGCAGTTCCGACAGGGGTTTTGAAAAACTGTTTTTT

V: TRBV27
D: .
J: TRBJ1-6
size: .
CDR3: CASSLGHTVGSPLHF
DNA: TGTGCCAGCAGTTTAGGGCACACAGTTGGTTCACCCCTCCACTTT

V: TRBV29-1
D: .
J: TRBJ2-3
size: .
CDR3: CSVEILTGTDTQYF
DNA: TGCAGCGTTGAAATACTTACAGGGACCGATACGCAGTATTTT

V: TRBV11-2
D: .
J: TRBJ2-7
size: .
CDR3: CASSLDDEQYF
DNA: TGTGCCAGCAGCTTAGACGACGAGCAGTACTTC

V: TRBV7-2
D: .
J: TRBJ1-4
size: .
CDR3: CASTPRGNEKLFF
DNA: TGTGCCAGCACCCCCCGGGGTAATGAAAAACTGTTTTTT

V: TRBV4-1
D: TRBD2
J: TRBJ2-1
size: .
CDR3: CASSQDRAGYEQFF
DNA: TGCGCCAGCAGCCAAGATCGAGCGGGGTATGAGCAGTTCTTC

V: TRBV5-1
D: TRBD2
J: TRBJ2-5
size: .
CDR3: CASRTSGKETQYF
DNA: TGCGCCAGCCGGACTAGCGGGAAAGAGACCCAGTACTTC

V: TRBV5-1
D: .
J: TRBJ2-3
size: .
CDR3: CASNLRGADTQYF
DNA: TGCGCCAGCAACCTTAGGGGCGCAGATACGCAGTATTTT

V: TRBV19
D: .
J: TRBJ2-7
size: .
CDR3: CASRPISGSYEQYF
DNA: TGTGCCAGTAGACCGATTAGCGGCTCCTACGAGCAGTACTTC

V: TRBV28
D: .
J: TRBJ1-1
size: .
CDR3: CASSFLGDNTEAFF
DNA: TGTGCCAGCAGTTTCCTCGGGGATAACACTGAAGCTTTCTTT

V: TRBV11-3
D: .
J: TRBJ2-7
size: .
CDR3: CASSSSEIGYEQYF
DNA: TGTGCCAGCAGCTCCTCCGAAATCGGCTACGAGCAGTACTTC

V: TRBV18
D: .
J: TRBJ1-4
size: .
CDR3: CASSPRDIDREKLFF
DNA: TGTGCCAGCTCACCAAGGGACATTGATCGTGAAAAACTGTTTTTT

V: TRBV4-1
D: TRBD1
J: TRBJ2-5
size: .
CDR3: CASSQTGGETQYF
DNA: TGCGCCAGCAGCCAAACAGGGGGAGAGACCCAGTACTTC

V: TRBV2
D: .
J: TRBJ1-2
size: .
CDR3: CASSAGGMGGYTF
DNA: TGTGCCAGCAGTGCCGGGGGGATGGGGGGCTACACCTTC

V: TRBV9
D: TRBD1
J: TRBJ2-1
size: few
CDR3: CASSVHPGTAYNEQFF
DNA: TGTGCCAGCAGCGTCCACCCCGGGACAGCTTACAATGAGCAGTTCTTC

V: TRBV12-5
D: TRBD1
J: TRBJ1-1
size: .
CDR3: CASGPGQGMNTEAFF
DNA: TGTGCTAGTGGTCCGGGACAGGGGATGAACACTGAAGCTTTCTTT

V: TRBV5-1
D: .
J: TRBJ1-5
size: .
CDR3: CASSLNSNQPQHF
DNA: TGCGCCAGCAGCTTGAATAGCAATCAGCCCCAGCATTTT

V: TRBV19
D: TRBD1
J: TRBJ1-2
size: once
CDR3: CASIAAGTVNYGYTF
DNA: TGTGCCAGTATCGCGGCCGGGACAGTGAACTATGGCTACACCTTC

V: TRBV6-2/TRBV6-3
D: .
J: TRBJ1-1
size: .
CDR3: CASSYFTTEAFF
DNA: TGTGCCAGCAGTTATTTTACCACTGAAGCTTTCTTT

V: TRBV29-1
D: TRBD1
J: TRBJ1-2
size: .
CDR3: CSVSGGYNHGYTF
DNA: TGCAGCGTTTCAGGGGGCTATAACCATGGCTACACCTTC

V: TRBV12-3/TRBV12-4
D: .
J: TRBJ1-1
size: few
CDR3: CASSPGPLGAFF
DNA: TGTGCCAGCAGCCCTGGACCCCTCGGAGCTTTCTTT

V: TRBV15
D: .
J: TRBJ1-6
size: .
CDR3: CATSRDRGSSPLHF
DNA: TGTGCCACCAGCAGAGATCGGGGCAGTTCACCCCTCCACTTT

V: TRBV10-2
D: .
J: TRBJ2-4
size: .
CDR3: CASSESGVNIQYF
DNA: TGCGCCAGCAGTGAGTCGGGCGTGAACATTCAGTACTTC

V: TRBV5-1
D: .
J: TRBJ1-1
size: .
CDR3: CATSRTAATEAFF
DNA: TGCGCCACCTCGAGGACCGCGGCGACTGAAGCTTTCTTT

V: TRBV25-1
D: .
J: TRBJ2-3
size: .
CDR3: CASSEGSGSGTDTQYF
DNA: TGTGCCAGCAGTGAAGGGTCAGGGAGTGGCACAGATACGCAGTATTTT

V: TRBV30
D: .
J: TRBJ2-1
size: .
CDR3: CAWSVFNSAEQFF
DNA: TGTGCCTGGAGTGTATTTAATTCGGCGGAGCAGTTCTTC

V: TRBV29-1
D: .
J: TRBJ1-2
size: .
CDR3: CSVLDGSNYGYTF
DNA: TGCAGCGTCCTGGACGGATCGAACTATGGCTACACCTTC

V: TRBV9
D: .
J: TRBJ2-6
size: once
CDR3: CASSDTGGANVLTF
DNA: TGTGCCAGCAGCGATACAGGGGGGGCCAACGTCCTGACTTTC

V: TRBV4-1
D: .
J: TRBJ2-1
size: .
CDR3: CASSQEEAGSYNEQFF
DNA: TGCGCCAGCAGCCAAGAAGAGGCTGGCTCCTACAATGAGCAGTTCTTC